Presented here are 22 T cell receptor beta chains from one specimen sequenced in a study of CD8 T cells in ankylosing spondylitis. TCRdb re-called the 5' RACE reads through MiXCR, storing one row per CDR3 protein. The sample includes a few hundred thousand distinct CDR3 sequences, approximately 12% of them seen just once. What was sequenced was blood, either unsorted or a sorted T cell fraction (not recorded which). The receptors come from a male donor with ankylosing spondylitis or in good health (not recorded which).

At least ten counts were recorded for this clonotype. This chain connects TRBV4-2 to TRBJ2-7, with TRBD1 matching over 9 bases. This CDR3 region has 16 residues. The junction had 10 bases not matched to a gene; V was cut back by 2 bases and J by 5 bases. CDR1 is LGHNA, CDR2 YNFKEQ, per germline. The CDR3 is CASSQLPDRGVNEQYF. CDR3 nucleotides: TGTGCCAGCAGCCAATTACCGGACAGGGGCGTCAACGAGCAGTACTTC.

At least ten counts were recorded for this clonotype. The rearrangement links TRBV29-1 to TRBJ2-1; maybe TRBD1 (5 bases). The CDR3 spans 13 residues. The germline gives CDR1 SQVTM, CDR2 ANQGSEA. CDR3 nucleotides: TGCTGCTCTACTATGACAGCCTCCAATGAGCAGTTCTTC. Translation: CCSTMTASNEQFF.

The CDR3, as DNA: TGTGCCGGGCGGGTACATGGGAACACTGAAGCTTTCTTT. Residues: CAGRVHGNTEAFF. V is TRBV2 and J is TRBJ1-1; no reliable D call. Germline V lookup: CDR1 SNHLY, CDR2 FYNNEI. The CDR3 is made up of 13 amino acids. V was cut by 11 bases and J by 1 base, with 14 bases left in between.

The chain couples TRBV11-1 to TRBJ2-3; no firm D call. This CDR3 is built from 18 residues. The germline gives CDR1 SGHAT, CDR2 FQDESV (reference sequence). V was clipped by 7 bases and J by 6 bases, with 29 bases between them. CDR3 in amino acids: CASITESGQVGFGDTQYF. CDR3 DNA sequence: TGTGCCAGCATCACTGAGTCGGGCCAAGTGGGATTTGGTGATACGCAGTATTTT. The entire variable domain, with the rest obtained from reference TRBV11-1 and TRBJ2-3, is as follows: EAEVAQSPRYKITEKSQAVAFWCDPISGHATLYWYRQILGQGPELLVQFQDESVVDDSQLPKDRFSAERLKGVDSTLKIQPAELGDSAMYLCASITESGQVGFGDTQYFGPGTRLTVL.

The chain has TRBV5-1 and TRBJ2-1; 7 bases agree with TRBD2. The CDR3 runs 13 residues. The ends lost 10 bases at V and 7 bases at J; junction bases unmatched: 11. Germline V lookup: CDR1 SGHRS, CDR2 YFSETQ. CDR3 coding DNA: TGCGCCGGGGGGGACCCTGAGAGGAATGAGCAGTTCTTC. This gives the protein CAGGDPERNEQFF.

This clonotype has a handful of counts. The chain uses TRBV14 and TRBJ1-2; no definite D call. Trimming left V 1 base short and J 4 bases short, with 16 bases between. CDR1 and CDR2 from the germline V gene are SGHDN and FVKESK. The CDR3 extends over 16 amino acids. In nucleotides, the CDR3 is TGTGCCAGCAGCCAAGGGGTGGCTACCAAGACCTATGGCTACACCTTC. As protein: CASSQGVATKTYGYTF.

This clonotype was seen at least ten times. The chain recombines TRBV20-1 with TRBJ2-3; 10 bases match TRBD2. CDR1 and CDR2 (germline): DFQATT, SNEGSKA (reference sequence). The CDR3 covers 15 residues. V lost 2 bases, J lost 4 bases, and 6 bases stayed unmatched. The CDR3 protein is CSARPLTSGSDTQYF. As DNA, the CDR3 is TGCAGTGCTAGACCGTTGACTAGCGGGTCAGATACGCAGTATTTT.

This chain links TRBV29-1 with TRBJ1-5; 9 nucleotides align to TRBD1. Germline V gene sequence: CDR1 SQVTM, CDR2 ANQGSEA. This CDR3 has 16 residues. V dropped 6 bases and J dropped 0; count of bases not matched to a gene: 9. The CDR3 DNA is TGCAGCGTACGGACAGGGGAAATCCATAGCAATCAGCCCCAGCATTTT. As protein: CSVRTGEIHSNQPQHF. Full variable domain (rest looked up from reference TRBV29-1 and TRBJ1-5): SAVISQKPSRDICQRGTSLTIQCQVDSQVTMMFWYRQQPGQSLTLIATANQGSEATYESGFVIDKFPISRPNLTFSTLTVSNMSPEDSSIYLCSVRTGEIHSNQPQHFGDGTRLSIL.

The chain links TRBV12-3 or TRBV12-4 to TRBJ2-3, with D perhaps matching TRBD1 or TRBD2 (6 bases each). The CDR3 has 16 amino acids. V shed 2 bases and J shed 6 bases, with 18 bases lying between them. The CDR3 DNA reads as TGTGCCAGCAGTTTATCGGGACTGGTCACAGGGGATACGCAGTATTTT. Residues: CASSLSGLVTGDTQYF.

The chain has TRBV12-3 or TRBV12-4 and TRBJ1-1, with TRBD1 as a possible D gene (5 bases). V lost 4 bases and J 4 bases, leaving 16 bases between the germline ends. CDR3 size: 15 residues. CDR3: CASSSWGFGATEAFF. Written as DNA, the CDR3 is TGTGCCAGCAGTTCGTGGGGATTTGGGGCCACTGAAGCTTTCTTT.

This clonotype has a handful of counts. The CDR3 sequence: CSMELELQETQYF. The CDR3 region has the DNA TGCAGTATGGAGTTGGAATTACAAGAGACCCAGTACTTC. The V call is TRBV20-1, the J call TRBJ2-5; D is uncertain. Germline loops: CDR1 DFQATT, CDR2 SNEGSKA (reference sequence). The V end lost 8 bases, the J end lost 2 bases, and 15 bases lay between the germline ends. The CDR3 length is 13 residues.

V gene TRBV28 combines with J gene TRBJ2-5; TRBD2 aligns across 8 bases. The CDR3 loop spans 13 amino acids. Germline V gene sequence: CDR1 MDHEN, CDR2 SYDVKM. V was pared by 6 bases and J by 2 bases, with 2 bases of the junction left unmatched. The CDR3 DNA reads as TGTGCCAGCAGGCGCGGGGGGCAAGAGACCCAGTACTTC. Protein: CASRRGGQETQYF.

This clonotype was found a few times. The chain recombines TRBV12-3 or TRBV12-4 with TRBJ1-5; 7 nucleotides line up with TRBD1. The CDR3 covers 15 residues. After removal of 4 bases from V and 4 bases from J, the junction contained 7 bases not matched to a gene. This CDR3 reads CASSSSQGQNQPQHF. CDR3 nucleotide sequence: TGTGCCAGCAGTTCCTCACAGGGGCAGAATCAGCCCCAGCATTTT.

This clonotype was seen ten or more times. The gene calls are TRBV5-1 and TRBJ2-7; no firm D call. Germline V gives CDR1 SGHRS, CDR2 YFSETQ. The CDR3 is 16 residues long. V was shortened by 3 bases and J by 2 bases, with 18 bases between the two germline ends. CDR3 residues: CASSSLPGRATYEQYF. CDR3 bases: TGCGCCAGCAGCTCCCTACCGGGCCGAGCTACCTACGAGCAGTACTTC. Full variable domain (missing parts from reference TRBV5-1 and TRBJ2-7): KAGVTQTPRYLIKTRGQQVTLSCSPISGHRSVSWYQQTPGQGLQFLFEYFSETQRNKGNFPGRFSGRQFSNSRSEMNVSTLELGDSALYLCASSSLPGRATYEQYFGPGTRLTVT.

This clonotype was counted many times. The V gene is TRBV4-1, the J gene TRBJ1-2; D gene unclear. With 3 bases removed from V and 6 bases from J, the gap between germline ends came to 14 bases. This CDR3 contains 14 residues. Germline values: CDR1 MGHRA, CDR2 YSYEKL. CDR3 in DNA: TGCGCCAGCAGCCACTCTGGGCGGAGGGATGGCTACACCTTC. Residues: CASSHSGRRDGYTF.

The table lists this clonotype with many counts. This CDR3 reads CAWSGTSTGELFF. The CDR3 nucleotides read TGTGCCTGGAGCGGGACTAGCACCGGGGAGCTGTTTTTT. The V call is TRBV30, the J call TRBJ2-2; 8 bases are shared with TRBD2. Germline V CDR1 and CDR2: GTSNPN, SVGIG (reference sequence). The length of the CDR3 is 13 residues. V was clipped by 3 bases and J by 4 bases; unmatched bases: 1.

This clonotype occurred many times. The chain employs TRBV5-1 and TRBJ2-3, with 11 bases lining up with TRBD1. This CDR3 comprises 16 residues. V was pared by 0 bases and J by 3 bases, with 3 bases of the junction left unmatched. CDR1 is SGHRS and CDR2 is YFSETQ in the germline V gene. DNA for the CDR3: TGCGCCAGCAGCTTGGCCGGACAGGGGGCGACAGATACGCAGTATTTT. Translating gives CASSLAGQGATDTQYF.

This clonotype was counted a few times. The chain joins TRBV7-9 to TRBJ2-7, with 10 bases identical to TRBD2. The ends lost 6 bases at V and 6 bases at J; junction bases unmatched: 14. The germline V gene encodes CDR1 SEHNR and CDR2 FQNEAQ (reference sequence). The CDR3 runs 16 residues. This CDR3 reads CASRTRQGLALSEQYF. The DNA for the CDR3 is TGTGCCAGCAGGACTCGACAGGGACTAGCGCTATCCGAGCAGTACTTC.

At least ten counts were recorded for this clonotype. The chain carries TRBV10-3 and TRBJ2-1, with 10 positions matching TRBD2. Germline V lookup: CDR1 ENHRY, CDR2 SYGVKD. CDR3 length: 14 residues. J lost 8 bases, V lost 6 bases, and 7 bases had no gene match. In nucleotides, the CDR3 is TGTGCCATCAGAGGGCTAGCGGGAGACCATGAGCAGTTCTTC. Translation gives CAIRGLAGDHEQFF.

Note on this clonotype: Being one base from a much bigger clone, this may be a read error. The chain is built from TRBV7-2 and TRBJ2-7, with D perhaps TRBD1 or TRBD2 (5 bases each). The CDR3 has 13 amino acids. Germline CDR1 is SGHTA and CDR2 is FQGNSA. The CDR3 protein is CAGSPRGAYEQYF. The CDR3 coding sequence is TGTGCCGGCAGCCCGAGGGGTGCCTACGAGCAGTACTTC.

This clonotype came up many times. The gene calls are TRBV20-1 and TRBJ2-1; D perhaps matches TRBD1 (7 bases). Germline V gene lookup returns CDR1 DFQATT and CDR2 SNEGSKA (reference sequence). The CDR3 has 14 amino acids. Between the trimmed V and J ends, which lost 6 bases and 6 bases, there was a span of 18 bases. Here the CDR3 reads CSAKGAPGVNEQFF. In DNA, the CDR3 is TGCAGTGCAAAGGGGGCCCCGGGGGTCAATGAGCAGTTCTTC.

This clonotype has just a few counts. This chain joins TRBV2 and TRBJ2-5; 13 positions agree with TRBD2. Trimming at V came to 8 bases and at J to 7 bases, leaving 10 bases not matched to a gene. Germline V lookup: CDR1 SNHLY, CDR2 FYNNEI. The CDR3 consists of 15 residues. The CDR3 reads CASGRLAGGLGTQYF. The CDR3 bases are TGTGCCAGCGGACGACTAGCGGGAGGCCTGGGGACCCAGTACTTC.